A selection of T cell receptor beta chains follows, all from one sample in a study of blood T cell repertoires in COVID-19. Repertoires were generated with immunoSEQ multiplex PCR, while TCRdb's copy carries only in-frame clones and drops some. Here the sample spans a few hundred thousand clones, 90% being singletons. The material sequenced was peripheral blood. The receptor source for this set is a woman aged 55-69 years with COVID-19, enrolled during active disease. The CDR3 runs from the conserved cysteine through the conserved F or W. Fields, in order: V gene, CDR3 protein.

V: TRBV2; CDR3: CASGTGSYEQYF
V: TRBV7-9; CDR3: CASSSPKDGGNTEAFF
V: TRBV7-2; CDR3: CASSLVTGEGNTIYF
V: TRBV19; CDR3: CASRVGEGTEAFF
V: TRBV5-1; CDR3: CASSLAGGELFF
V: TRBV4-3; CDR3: CASSPGATGTNTEAFF
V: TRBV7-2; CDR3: CASTLGLQRRDEQFF
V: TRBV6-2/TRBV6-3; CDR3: CASSDLGGSYNEQFF
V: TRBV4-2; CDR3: CASSPGLATDTQYF
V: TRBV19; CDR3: CASSMTRQGRFRDTQYF
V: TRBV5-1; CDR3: CASSFRESTEAFF
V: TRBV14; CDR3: CASSQDPRQRTYEQYF
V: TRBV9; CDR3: CASSANPGGGGTEAFF
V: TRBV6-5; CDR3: CASRVEGTYGYTF
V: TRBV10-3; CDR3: CAIRQGDGELFF
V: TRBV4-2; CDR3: CASSQAGGRSYEQYF
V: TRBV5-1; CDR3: CASSPMQGTNEKLFF
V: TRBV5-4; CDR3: CASSKGGKLESEAFF
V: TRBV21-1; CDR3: CATPGQGNEKLFF
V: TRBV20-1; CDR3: CSASPGGFSYEQYF
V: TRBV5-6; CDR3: CASSSWTGRGNTIYF
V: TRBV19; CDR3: CASRQRYQPQHF
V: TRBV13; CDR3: CASSNPGGARSTDTQYF
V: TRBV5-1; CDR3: CASSLGLGTTGQETQYF
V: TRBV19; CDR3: CASSQGQAYHQPQHF